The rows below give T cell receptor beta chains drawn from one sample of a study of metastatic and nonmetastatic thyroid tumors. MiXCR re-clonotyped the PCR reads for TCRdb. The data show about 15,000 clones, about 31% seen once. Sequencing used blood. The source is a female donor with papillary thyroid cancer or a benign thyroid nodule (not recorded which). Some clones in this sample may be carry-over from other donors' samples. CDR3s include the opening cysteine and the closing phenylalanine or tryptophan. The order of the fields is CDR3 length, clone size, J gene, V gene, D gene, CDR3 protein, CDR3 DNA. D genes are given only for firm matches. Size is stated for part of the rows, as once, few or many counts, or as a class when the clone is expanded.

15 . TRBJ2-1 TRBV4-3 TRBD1 CASSQESPTGGKQFF TGCGCCAGCAGCCAAGAATCCCCGACAGGGGGCAAGCAGTTCTTC
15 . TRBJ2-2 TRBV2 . CASLRVGGNTGELFF TGTGCCAGCCTCCGTGTAGGGGGGAACACCGGGGAGCTGTTTTTT
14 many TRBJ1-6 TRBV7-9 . CASSHGAGNSPLHF TGTGCCAGCAGCCACGGGGCCGGCAATTCACCCCTCCACTTT
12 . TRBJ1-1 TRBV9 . CASSGSNTEAFF TGTGCCAGCAGCGGATCTAACACTGAAGCTTTCTTT
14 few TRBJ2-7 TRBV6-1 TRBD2 CASSGTGLAVEQYF TGTGCCAGCAGTGGGACGGGACTAGCGGTCGAGCAGTACTTC
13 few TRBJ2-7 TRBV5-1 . CASSPDGAYEQYF TGCGCCAGCAGCCCTGACGGCGCCTACGAGCAGTACTTC
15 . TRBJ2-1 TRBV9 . CASSVEMTSGYEQFF TGTGCCAGCAGCGTAGAGATGACTAGTGGCTATGAGCAGTTCTTC
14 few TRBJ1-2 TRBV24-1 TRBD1 CATRGTGENYGYTF TGTGCCACCAGAGGGACAGGGGAAAACTATGGCTACACCTTC
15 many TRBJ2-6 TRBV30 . CAWSVGESGANVLTF TGTGCCTGGAGTGTAGGTGAATCTGGGGCCAACGTCCTGACTTTC
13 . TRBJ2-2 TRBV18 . CASSPLNTGELFF TGTGCCAGCTCACCACTGAACACCGGGGAGCTGTTTTTT
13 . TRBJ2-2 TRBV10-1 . CASSKDRSGELFF TGCGCCAGCAGTAAAGACAGGTCCGGGGAGCTGTTTTTT
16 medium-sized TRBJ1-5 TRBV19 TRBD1 CASSKSGQGVDQPQHF TGTGCCAGTAGTAAATCAGGACAGGGAGTCGATCAGCCCCAGCATTTT
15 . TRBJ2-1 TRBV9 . CASSAYFWGINEQFF TGTGCCAGCAGCGCATACTTTTGGGGTATCAATGAGCAGTTCTTC
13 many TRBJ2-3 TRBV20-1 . CSAKTGQSDTQYF TGCAGTGCTAAGACCGGACAGTCGGATACGCAGTATTTT
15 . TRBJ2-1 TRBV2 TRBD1 CASSRGQNLYNEQFF TGTGCCAGCAGCCGGGGACAGAACCTATACAATGAGCAGTTCTTC
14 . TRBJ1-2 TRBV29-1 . CSVDQVGGEYGYTF TGCAGCGTTGACCAGGTAGGGGGAGAGTATGGCTACACCTTC
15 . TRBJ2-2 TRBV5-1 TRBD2 CASSSSGGISGELFF TGCGCCAGCAGCTCTAGCGGGGGTATTAGCGGGGAGCTGTTTTTT
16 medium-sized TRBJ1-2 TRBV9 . CASSVDALPSPYGYTF TGTGCCAGCAGCGTAGACGCCTTGCCTTCCCCCTATGGCTACACCTTC
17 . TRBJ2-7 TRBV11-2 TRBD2 CASSRASGRTLTYEQYF TGTGCCAGCAGCCGCGCTAGCGGGAGGACTTTAACCTACGAGCAGTACTTC
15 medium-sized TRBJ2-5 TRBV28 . CASSLQTALGETQYF TGTGCCAGCAGTTTACAAACAGCGTTGGGGGAGACCCAGTACTTC